A selection of T cell receptor beta chains follows, all from one sample in a study of blood T cells in healthy people across ages. Each CDR3 protein is one row after TCRdb ran MiXCR on the 5' RACE reads. The sample carries approximately 850,000 distinct CDR3 sequences, nearly 60% recorded once. The sample consisted of blood. The source of these receptors is a man aged 30 to 45 in good health. Both conserved end residues are part of each CDR3. The D gene is left open where the match is weak. Clone size appears in some rows only: once, few, many, or a class for an expanded clone.

>TRBV7-2|TRBJ2-1|few|NA
TGTGCCAGCAGTCCCCTAGCTACCCATGAGCAGTTCTTC
CASSPLATHEQFF
>TRBV5-1|TRBJ2-7|NA|TRBD1
TGCGCCAGCAGCTTGGAATGGACAGGACTCTACGAGCAGTACTTC
CASSLEWTGLYEQYF
>TRBV20-1|TRBJ1-5|NA|NA
TGCAGTGCGATCCCCGGGGTTGGCAATCAGCCCCAGCATTTT
CSAIPGVGNQPQHF
>TRBV30|TRBJ2-4|NA|NA
TGTGCCTGGAGTGTTGGCAGGGAAACAGATCAGTACTTC
CAWSVGRETDQYF
>TRBV29-1|TRBJ2-7|NA|TRBD2
TGCAGCGTTAGGGCTAGCGGGAGTAGAGAGCAGTACTTC
CSVRASGSREQYF
>TRBV20-1|TRBJ2-7|NA|TRBD1
TGCAGTGCTAGAGGACAGGGCGAAGACGAGCAGTACTTC
CSARGQGEDEQYF
>TRBV18|TRBJ1-2|NA|TRBD1
TGTGCCAGCTCACCGGCGGACAGGGGAAATGGCTACACCTTC
CASSPADRGNGYTF
>TRBV3-1|TRBJ2-1|NA|TRBD2
TGTGCCAGCAGCAGGACTAGAAAATTGGATGAGCAGTTCTTC
CASSRTRKLDEQFF
>TRBV5-1|TRBJ1-2|few|NA
TGCGCCAGCAGCTTGGATGGCTACTATGGCTACACCTTC
CASSLDGYYGYTF
>TRBV20-1|TRBJ2-1|few|TRBD2
TGCAGTGCTAGTGGACTAGCGGGGGGGCCAAGGAATGAGCAGTTCTTC
CSASGLAGGPRNEQFF
>TRBV29-1|TRBJ1-2|few|TRBD1
TGCAGCGTCGTGACGGGACAGGACTATGGCTACACCTTC
CSVVTGQDYGYTF
>TRBV6-1|TRBJ2-6|NA|NA
TGTGCCAGCAGTGAACGGGGCGTTCCGCGCTCTGGGGCCAACGTCCTGACTTTC
CASSERGVPRSGANVLTF
>TRBV6-2/TRBV6-3|TRBJ1-2|once|NA
TGTGCCAGCAAGGGCCTCCGTTATGGCTACACCTTC
CASKGLRYGYTF
>TRBV5-1|TRBJ2-7|NA|NA
TGCGCCAGCAGCTTGTCCACTTTTGACTACGAGCAGTACTTC
CASSLSTFDYEQYF
>TRBV29-1|TRBJ1-1|NA|NA
TGCAGCGACCGCAGGAGAAACACTGAAGCTTTCTTT
CSDRRRNTEAFF
>TRBV20-1|TRBJ1-5|NA|TRBD1
TGCAGTGCTGGACAGGGGGCCGGCAATCAGCCCCAGCATTTT
CSAGQGAGNQPQHF
>TRBV7-2|TRBJ2-7|NA|TRBD2
TGTGCCAGCAGCTTAGTAAGCGGGACCTACGAGCAGTACTTC
CASSLVSGTYEQYF
>TRBV10-2|TRBJ1-2|NA|NA
TGCGCCAGCAGTGAGTCTTTTCGGGGGGTGAACTATGGCTACACCTTC
CASSESFRGVNYGYTF
>TRBV7-4|TRBJ1-1|NA|NA
TGTGCCAGCAGCTCAGGGTGTCCTGAAGCTTTCTTT
CASSSGCPEAFF
>TRBV20-1|TRBJ1-1|NA|NA
TGCAGTGCCGGTGAAGCTTTCTTT
CSAGEAFF
>TRBV25-1|TRBJ1-2|NA|NA
TGTGCCAGCAGTGAGAGGGGTTCCCTTGGCTACACCTTC
CASSERGSLGYTF
>TRBV29-1|TRBJ2-5|NA|NA
TGCAGCGCTGTGGAGGTCCCCGGAGAGACCCAGTACTTC
CSAVEVPGETQYF
>TRBV9|TRBJ2-1|NA|TRBD2
TGTGCCAGCAGCGTAAGTAGCGGGGCCTACAATGAGCAGTTCTTC
CASSVSSGAYNEQFF
>TRBV5-6|TRBJ2-1|few|NA
TGTGCCAGCAGCTTCGCCGGGTCGGCCGGCAATGAGCAGTTCTTC
CASSFAGSAGNEQFF
>TRBV6-5|TRBJ2-3|NA|NA
TGTGCCAGCAGTTACGCTATGGTAACCGATACGCAGTATTTT
CASSYAMVTDTQYF
>TRBV7-2|TRBJ2-5|NA|TRBD2
TGTGCCAGCAGCTCGACTAGCCGGGGGACCCAGTACTTC
CASSSTSRGTQYF
>TRBV20-1|TRBJ2-7|few|TRBD2
TGCAGTGCTCATACTAGCGGGATAAGGGAGCAGTACTTC
CSAHTSGIREQYF
>TRBV11-1|TRBJ2-7|NA|NA
TGTGCCAGCAGCCTCCACCCGGGGCAATCCTACGAGCAGTACTTC
CASSLHPGQSYEQYF
>TRBV7-9|TRBJ1-6|few|NA
TGTGCCAGCAGCTTAGGGGGAGATTCACCCCTCCACTTT
CASSLGGDSPLHF
>TRBV12-3/TRBV12-4|TRBJ2-5|NA|NA
TGTGCCAGCAGTCAAAGGGGGGGGCGTCAGTACTTC
CASSQRGGRQYF
>TRBV5-6|TRBJ1-1|NA|NA
TGTGCCAGCAGCGCCAGGTGGTTGGGGGACACTGAAGCTTTCTTT
CASSARWLGDTEAFF
>TRBV12-3/TRBV12-4|TRBJ1-2|NA|NA
TGTGCCAGCAGTCCTCTTGCCTTCCGGCAGAACTATGGCTACACCTTC
CASSPLAFRQNYGYTF